This TCR beta chain was documented in a study of CD8 T cells in Susac syndrome. RNA was extracted with the RNeasy kit, and a quantity of about 0.45 to 1 ug was reverse transcribed using random hexamers. With immunoSEQ multiplex PCR, TCR beta CDR3 was amplified across 54 Vbeta and 13 Jbeta. TCRdb redid the calling of the immunoSEQ multiplex PCR reads with MiXCR, one entry per CDR3 protein. The table includes 150,000 to 200,000 distinct CDR3 sequences, 90% to 95% detected once. CD8+ and CD4+ T cells taken from blood had their TCR beta sequenced. TEMRA cells were enriched by FACS, and CD4+ and CD8+ T cells were negatively isolated. Sequencing was performed on CD4+ T cells from PBMCs. This TCR was sampled from a human donor with multiple sclerosis.

For the CDR3, the DNA is TGCAGCGGGGGACAGGGGGCCTACGAGCAGTACTTC. As protein: CSGGQGAYEQYF. The chain uses TRBV29-1 and TRBJ2-7; 11 nucleotides align to TRBD1. V dropped 7 bases and J dropped 2; count of bases not matched to a gene: 1. The V gene's germline CDR1 is SQVTM and CDR2 ANQGSEA. The CDR3 extends over 12 amino acids.